This T cell receptor beta chain was sequenced during a study of blood T cell repertoires in COVID-19. Study information: PBMCs, B-cell-depleted T cells, or T cells provided the cDNA or gDNA that made up the material.

Patients from Seattle were sampled longitudinally, starting during active infection. The CDR3 runs to 15 residues. From germline, CDR1 is SGHTA and CDR2 FQGNSA. The junction had 8 bases not matched to a gene; V was cut back by 5 bases and J by 3 bases. Study processing details: Cell counts per sample came from amplifying reference gene primers. The assay was immunoSEQ multiplex PCR, and TCRdb's table has in-frame clones only and misses some. Clonal size and the V and J genes are those of that table, whereas D and trimming came from the DNA. This table holds 200,000 to 250,000 clones, 86% found once. Material for sequencing was peripheral blood. V is TRBV7-2 and J is TRBJ1-1; 8 bases line up with TRBD1. The TCR comes from a woman aged 50 to 60 with COVID-19, enrolled during active disease. The CDR3 loop reads CASSPWTGLDTEAFF. The DNA for the CDR3 is TGTGCCAGCAGCCCGTGGACAGGGCTAGACACTGAAGCTTTCTTT.